These 10 T cell receptor beta chains share one sample of origin, sequenced in a study of cytomegalovirus exposure and HLA in healthy donors. Vbeta (60) and Jbeta (13) primers were used in the PCR. Here immunoSEQ multiplex PCR was the method, and the copy in TCRdb shows in-frame clones only, minus some. The sample holds more than 90,000 clones, approximately 72% seen once. The sequencing input was PBMCs. The receptors stem from a woman aged 40 to 50 in good health and CMV-seronegative.

CDR3 DNA sequence: TGTGCCAGCAGATACCGTACAGGGGGCCGCAATCAGCCCCAGCATTTT. Protein: CASRYRTGGRNQPQHF. The chain couples TRBV6-5 to TRBJ1-5, with 9 nucleotides matching TRBD1. This CDR3 is 16 amino acids long. V lost 6 bases, J lost 2 bases, and 8 bases stayed unmatched. Germline V gene data show CDR1 as MNHEY and CDR2 as SVGAGI.

The V and J genes are TRBV5-4 and TRBJ2-1; TRBD1 matches at 9 bases. Germline V lookup: CDR1 SGHNT, CDR2 YYREEE (reference sequence). With 3 bases clipped from V and 4 bases from J, the junction kept 8 bases outside the gene matches. The CDR3 runs 16 residues. The CDR3 DNA reads TGTGCCAGCAGCTACCCCCGGGACAGGGCATACAATGAGCAGTTCTTC. Its translation is CASSYPRDRAYNEQFF.

The V call is TRBV7-2, the J call TRBJ1-1; 9 nucleotides align to TRBD1. The CDR3 sequence is 17 residues long. Germline values: CDR1 SGHTA, CDR2 FQGNSA. Trimming at V came to 2 bases and at J to 1 base, leaving 8 bases not matched to a gene. The CDR3 DNA reads as TGTGCCAGCAGCTTATCGGTGACAGGGGGGTCGAACACTGAAGCTTTCTTT. It specifies CASSLSVTGGSNTEAFF.

This clone was picked up a small number of times. The V gene is TRBV19, the J gene TRBJ2-4, with TRBD1 matching over 10 bases. The germline CDR1 and CDR2 sequences are LNHDA and SQIVND (reference sequence). The CDR3 runs 19 residues. V shed 5 bases, J shed 0 bases, and the junction held 13 bases outside the gene matches. CDR3 DNA: TGTGCCAGTAGTCTCCAGGACAGGGGGAGCCGGCTAGCCAAAAACATTCAGTACTTC. It translates to CASSLQDRGSRLAKNIQYF.

In its sample, this clone was seen a few times. The V and J genes are TRBV4-3 and TRBJ2-1, with TRBD2 matching 11 bases. The CDR3 is 17 amino acids. Trimming removed 4 bases from V and 2 bases from J; junction bases left unmatched: 7. In germline, CDR1 is LGHNA, CDR2 YSLEER. CDR3 sequence: CASSLLLAGDTYNEQFF. CDR3 nucleotide sequence: TGCGCCAGCAGCCTCCTACTAGCGGGAGACACCTACAATGAGCAGTTCTTC.

In this sample, this clone turned up a few times. This chain uses TRBV6-4 with TRBJ2-2; D is perhaps TRBD2 (6 bases). The CDR3 length is 14 residues. Germline V lookup: CDR1 MRHNA, CDR2 SNTAGT. With 5 bases removed from V and 5 bases from J, the gap between germline ends came to 12 bases. CDR3 coding DNA: TGTGCCAGCAGTAGCAGAGGAGGGACCGGGGAGCTGTTTTTT. Protein: CASSSRGGTGELFF.

The rearrangement links TRBV28 to TRBJ1-6; D unclear. In germline, CDR1 is MDHEN, CDR2 SYDVKM. The CDR3 runs 15 residues. Trimming pared 5 bases from V and 7 bases from J, leaving 15 bases between. The CDR3 DNA reads as TGTGCCAGCAGTCCGCTTGAGGTGGCCAATTCACCCCTCCACTTT. Translation: CASSPLEVANSPLHF.

The CDR3 bases are TGCGCCAGCAGTCTCCTCAGGACAGGGGATCATGGCTACACCTTC. Translation gives CASSLLRTGDHGYTF. The V and J genes are TRBV5-1 and TRBJ1-2, with 9 bases identical to TRBD1. Trimming took 5 bases from V and 6 from J; bases not matched to a gene: 11. CDR1 is SGHRS, CDR2 YFSETQ, per germline. This CDR3 comprises 15 residues.

The genes are TRBV6-5 and TRBJ1-1; D not certain. Trimming left V 6 bases short and J 0 bases short, with 14 bases between. Germline CDR1 is MNHEY and CDR2 is SVGAGI. CDR3 length equals 15 residues. CDR3 region: CASRRAGGMNTEAFF. The CDR3 nucleotides read TGTGCCAGCAGGCGCGCGGGCGGGATGAACACTGAAGCTTTCTTT.

The chain couples TRBV6-5 to TRBJ1-1; D might be TRBD1 (5 bases). V was trimmed by 2 bases and J by 1 base, leaving 8 bases between them. Per germline, CDR1 MNHEY and CDR2 SVGAGI. The CDR3 contains 14 residues. The CDR3, as DNA: TGTGCCAGCAGTTACGGCAGGGCGAACACTGAAGCTTTCTTT. This encodes CASSYGRANTEAFF.